This T cell receptor (beta chain) was profiled in a study of T cells in Graves' hyperthyroidism and ophthalmopathy (dated by TCRdb to about 2019). General notes on the study: Peripheral blood samples were taken at the time of initial diagnosis, prior to any treatment. To identify distinguishing TCR V-J signatures, a discovery cohort of around 100 patients was used, comprising fewer than 45 with Graves' ophthalmopathy and around 57 with stable Graves' hyperthyroidism. Whether ophthalmopathy could be predicted prospectively was tested in an independent validation cohort made up of roughly 19 hyperthyroidism patients plus 17 patients who later progressed to ophthalmopathy. The roughly 100 discovery patients were randomly split 7:3 into training and test sets. Thyroid tissue and blood T-cell repertoires from more than 5 Graves' hyperthyroidism patients were also compared in the study. After blood sampling, hyperthyroidism patients were treated with methimazole at a starting dose of 30 mg daily, and ophthalmopathy patients were treated with high-dose intravenous methylprednisolone. TCR Vbeta CDR3 sequencing of around 130 peripheral blood samples (about 45 ophthalmopathy, 75 to 85 hyperthyroidism and approximately 17 progressor patients) is reported in the paper. Summary of the overall study and its limitations: Sample size was not statistically predetermined, and blinding of investigators to group allocation was not performed. In cross-validation, a model built on a 13 V-J signature told ophthalmopathy apart from stable hyperthyroidism with 85% to 90% sensitivity and roughly 83% specificity, and in testing the same model reached 80%/75%. In validation, the model predicted progression to ophthalmopathy with roughly 66% sensitivity and approximately 74% specificity, a median of around 6.6 months before onset. Most expanded thyroid clonotypes (frequency above 0.001) were also detected in blood, suggesting blood repertoires may reflect thyroid immune responses.

There are many counts of this clonotype. Its binding antigen is unknown. Within one base of it there is no much larger clone, and no base qualities were kept. Stable Graves' hyperthyroidism was defined as the absence of progression to ophthalmopathy over 18 months of follow-up. Hyperthyroidism patients were aged 18 to 65 years and newly diagnosed, with disease duration of less than 2 months. Exclusion was applied to patients with uncontrolled infections, other autoimmune diseases, pregnancy or lactation. Diagnoses were based on clinical symptoms, serum thyroxine and TRAb, thyroid ultrasound and orbital computed tomography. Ficoll-Paque density gradient centrifugation was used to isolate PBMCs from 8.5 to 10 ml of fresh peripheral blood. Total RNA was extracted using Trizol reagent, and RNA quality was assessed on an Agilent 2100 Bioanalyzer. Amplification of TCR beta CDR3 regions was carried out from RNA transcripts. The TCR CDR3 was subjected to a first round of RT-PCR using the HTBI primer set and the Qiagen OneStep RT-PCR kit. A second multiplex PCR round built the libraries, followed by size selection and purification. Sequencing of the libraries was done on an Illumina HiSeq2000 using paired-end 100 bp reads. Per the original workflow: SOAPnuke was used to process the raw data, with reads discarded if the reads contained adapters or uncalled bases, had a mean Phred below 15, or lacked an exact constant-primer or identifier match. High-quality paired reads were merged using COPE v1.2.5, and each unique nucleotide sequence was defined as a clonotype. Clonotypes were aligned to IMGT TRBV, TRBD and TRBJ reference segments using MiTCR v1.1. The analysis was restricted to V-J combinations with a frequency above 0.0001, which together covered about 99% of the repertoires. A TCS score was defined as the ratio of F50 (clonal expansion) to E x V (chaos), with BLOSUM62-based TCRdist applied between CDR3 peptides within each V-J. Welch's t-statistics and random forest reduced 500 to 650 V-J features to 10 to 15, which were used in a naive Bayes classifier (R e1071). Starting from the raw public reads, TCRdb applied fastp trimming at Q25, assembled clones with MiXCR and retained in-frame beta chains. Rows matching on CDR3 protein sequence are summarized as one entry with the most common DNA and genes. TCRdb, not the original authors, processed these V and J calls. The sample table records hundreds of thousands of distinct CDR3 sequences; approximately 15% of these occur just once. The leading ten clones occupy roughly a tenth of the sample.

The specimen sequenced was blood. The sequence derives from a woman between 18 and 29 years old with Graves' hyperthyroidism.

CDR3 reads: CASTLNRADTEAFF. In nucleotides, the sequence is TGTGCCAGCACCCTAAACAGGGCGGATACTGAAGCTTTCTTT. The sequence is built from TRBV3-1 and TRBJ1-1; TRBD1 is a possible D gene, resting on 6 matching bases. The germline ends are 17 bases apart after V is trimmed by 7 bases and J by 5 bases. The CDR3 starts with the cysteine, ends with the phenylalanine, and has 14 residues. Only the CDR3 part of the read is kept: 42 bases, read in frame from the first base. CDR1 and CDR2, per the germline V gene (reference sequence), are LGHDT and YNNKEL.